These 10 T cell receptor beta chains were all obtained from the same sample, sequenced in a study of T cell responses to AZD1222 COVID-19 vaccine. Using immunoSEQ multiplex PCR, the repertoire was profiled, and TCRdb retains in-frame clones only, with some absent. The sample lists tens of thousands of clones; around 89% were seen once. This material consisted of peripheral blood, taken on day 0 of AZD1222 vaccination. The receptors originated from an adult in good health.

As DNA, the CDR3 is TGTGCCAGCAGAGCGGCCGCTTCAGCCTCTGGCTACACCTTC. Encoded protein: CASRAAASASGYTF. The chain has TRBV6-5 and TRBJ1-2; D not resolved. The V end was cut by 6 bases, the J end by 7 bases, with 18 bases between. CDR3 length: 14 residues. In germline, CDR1 is MNHEY, CDR2 SVGAGI.

This chain uses TRBV10-3 with TRBJ1-1; possibly TRBD1 for D (6 bases). The V gene lost 7 bases and the J gene lost 2 bases, with 11 bases spanning the gap. CDR1 is ENHRY and CDR2 is SYGVKD in the germline V gene. This CDR3 region has 13 residues. The CDR3 loop is CAIKLGQNTEAFF. Here the CDR3 DNA reads TGTGCCATCAAGCTGGGACAAAACACTGAAGCTTTCTTT.

This clone was observed a handful of times. The chain couples TRBV4-1 to TRBJ1-2; a weak D match, TRBD1 (5 bases). The CDR3 is 13 residues long. CDR1 MGHRA and CDR2 YSYEKL come from the germline V gene. Trimming removed 3 bases at V and 8 bases at J, with 13 bases between. The CDR3 loop reads CASSHPGTWGYTF. In DNA form, the CDR3 reads TGCGCCAGCAGCCACCCCGGGACCTGGGGCTACACCTTC.

The chain links TRBV28 to TRBJ1-1; no reliable D call. V lost 3 bases and J 7 bases, leaving 15 bases between the germline ends. The CDR3 spans 14 residues. Germline V lookup: CDR1 MDHEN, CDR2 SYDVKM. CDR3 residues: CASSFALDGFEAFF. CDR3 in DNA: TGTGCCAGCAGTTTCGCCCTGGACGGTTTTGAAGCTTTCTTT.

This chain links TRBV19 with TRBJ1-5; D may be TRBD1 (5 bases). The V end was cut by 5 bases, the J end by 3 bases, with 20 bases between. Germline CDR1 and CDR2: LNHDA and SQIVND (reference sequence). The CDR3 is 17 amino acids. The CDR3 loop reads CASSSNPSRGSNQPQHF. The DNA of the CDR3 is TGTGCCAGTAGTTCTAACCCTAGTAGGGGTTCCAATCAGCCCCAGCATTTT.

The chain combines TRBV7-9 with TRBJ1-6; a weak D match, TRBD1 (5 bases). Trimming took off 4 bases at V and 0 bases at J, with 16 bases between the two ends. The CDR3 totals 18 residues. CDR1 and CDR2 from the germline V gene are SEHNR and FQNEAQ (reference sequence). CDR3 sequence (DNA): TGTGCCAGCAGCTCCGACTCAGGGTCAAGCTCCTATAATTCACCCCTCCACTTT. Translating gives CASSSDSGSSSYNSPLHF. The full variable domain, with the rest looked up from reference TRBV7-9 and TRBJ1-6, is DTGVSQNPRHKITKRGQNVTFRCDPISEHNRLYWYRQTLGQGPEFLTYFQNEAQLEKSRLLSDRFSAERPKGSFSTLEIQRTEQGDSAMYLCASSSDSGSSSYNSPLHFGNGTRLTVT.

This chain joins TRBV18 and TRBJ1-5; no definite D call. Germline V CDR1 and CDR2: KGHSH, LQKENI. V lost 1 base, J lost 7 bases, and 17 bases lay in between. The CDR3 covers 16 residues. CDR3 sequence (DNA): TGTGCCAGCTCACCACTGGGAGGGTTGGGATTGCAGCCCCAGCATTTT. This encodes CASSPLGGLGLQPQHF.

The chain couples TRBV4-1 to TRBJ1-6; tentative D call: TRBD1 (5 bases). Germline V gives CDR1 MGHRA, CDR2 YSYEKL. The CDR3 runs to 16 residues. V shed 4 bases and J shed 3 bases, with 13 bases lying between them. Written as DNA, the CDR3 is TGCGCCAGCAGCCTACCGGGGCCCGGCTATAATTCACCCCTCCACTTT. It yields the protein CASSLPGPGYNSPLHF.

The V call is TRBV6-5, the J call TRBJ1-2; D ambiguous. Trimming took off 0 bases at V and 5 bases at J, with 7 bases between the two ends. This CDR3 comprises 13 residues. CDR1 is MNHEY and CDR2 is SVGAGI in the germline V gene. Here the CDR3 reads CASSYSRSYGYTF. The CDR3 DNA reads TGTGCCAGCAGTTACTCTCGGAGTTATGGCTACACCTTC.

This chain connects TRBV19 to TRBJ1-1; 8 nucleotides align to TRBD1. The germline V gene encodes CDR1 LNHDA and CDR2 SQIVND (reference sequence). The CDR3 runs 14 residues. Germline trimming cut 4 bases from V and 1 base from J; bases unmatched to any gene: 2. This CDR3 is CASSTGTGNTEAFF. In DNA, the CDR3 is TGTGCCAGTAGTACCGGGACAGGGAACACTGAAGCTTTCTTT.